The entry below describes one T cell receptor (beta chain). The antigen this receptor binds is unknown. No base qualities exist here, and no much larger clone lies one base off it. This entry comes from a study of T cells in Graves' hyperthyroidism and ophthalmopathy (dated by TCRdb to between 2018 and 2020). Broadly, across the study: Peripheral blood was sampled at the time of initial diagnosis, prior to any treatment. A discovery cohort of about 100 patients, about 40 with Graves' ophthalmopathy and more than 55 with stable Graves' hyperthyroidism, was used to find distinguishing TCR V-J signatures. An independent validation cohort of about 20 hyperthyroidism patients and more than 15 patients who later progressed to ophthalmopathy tested prospective prediction of ophthalmopathy. The 75 to 100 discovery patients were randomly split 7:3 into training and test sets. Thyroid tissue and blood T-cell repertoires from about six Graves' hyperthyroidism patients were also compared in the study. Once sampling was done, hyperthyroidism patients were given methimazole at a starting dose of 30 mg daily, whereas ophthalmopathy patients were given high-dose intravenous methylprednisolone. TCR Vbeta CDR3 sequencing of 135 peripheral blood samples (roughly 41 ophthalmopathy, 75 to 85 hyperthyroidism and approximately 17 progressor patients) is reported in the paper.

What the research found in general, with its limitations: During validation, the model predicted progression to ophthalmopathy a median of about 6.3 months ahead of onset, with approximately 71% sensitivity and less than 85% specificity. No statistical method was used to fix the sample size in advance, and group allocation was not hidden from the investigators. In cross-validation, a model built on a 13 V-J signature told ophthalmopathy apart from stable hyperthyroidism with just under 90% sensitivity and about 81% specificity, and in testing the same model reached 80%/75%. Most expanded thyroid clonotypes (frequency above 0.001) were also detected in blood, suggesting blood repertoires may reflect thyroid immune responses.

Moderately to severely active disease, a Clinical Activity Score of at least 3, a NOSPECS grade of at least 4, and a duration under 3 months were present in ophthalmopathy patients. Patients with uncontrolled infections, other autoimmune diseases, pregnancy or lactation were excluded. Diagnoses relied on clinical symptoms, serum thyroxine and TRAb, thyroid ultrasound and orbital computed tomography. Ficoll-Paque density gradient centrifugation was used to isolate PBMCs from about 10 ml of fresh peripheral blood. Total RNA was extracted with Trizol reagent, and quality was checked on an Agilent 2100 Bioanalyzer. Relative to germline, V is missing 5 bases and J is missing 4 bases, with 3 bases of the junction outside any gene match. The CDR3, cysteine through phenylalanine, is 13 amino acids long. The kept DNA is CDR3 alone, 39 bases in frame from the first base. CDR1 and CDR2 are drawn from the germline V gene: SGHTA, FQGNSA.

Amplification of TCR beta CDR3 regions was carried out from RNA transcripts. The first round of RT-PCR for the TCR CDR3 was performed with the HTBI primer set and the Qiagen OneStep RT-PCR kit. A second multiplex PCR round built the libraries, followed by size selection and purification. The libraries were sequenced on an Illumina HiSeq2000 using paired-end 100 bp reads. In the paper's pipeline: Raw data were processed with SOAPnuke, discarding reads with adapters, uncalled bases, mean Phred below 15, or no exact constant-primer or identifier match. High-quality paired reads were merged using COPE v1.2.5, and each unique nucleotide sequence was defined as a clonotype. MiTCR v1.1 was used to align clonotypes to the IMGT TRBV, TRBD and TRBJ reference segments. Analysis was restricted to V-J combinations with a frequency above 0.0001, which covered about 99% of repertoires. A TCS score was defined as the ratio of F50 (clonal expansion) to E x V (chaos), with BLOSUM62-based TCRdist applied between CDR3 peptides within each V-J. Welch's t-statistics and random forest reduced around 550 V-J features to 13, which were used in a naive Bayes classifier (R e1071). The public sequencing data were trimmed at Q25 with fastp and processed into clonotypes with MiXCR by TCRdb, which kept only in-frame beta chains. Rows with one shared CDR3 protein collapse into an entry with the most common genes and DNA. The V and J calls, along with clone size, are taken from TCRdb and not from the paper's own processing. For this sample the table gives under 350,000 distinct CDR3 sequences, of which 17% were detected only once. Roughly 53% of the sample is taken by the ten largest.

The receptor was isolated from an older woman with Graves' ophthalmopathy. Recombination joined TRBV7-2 with TRBJ1-1; 8 bases in the middle match TRBD1. Source material: blood. CDR3 loop: CASSPRGPTEAFF. The DNA reads as follows: TGTGCCAGCAGCCCCAGGGGGCCCACTGAAGCTTTCTTT.